Following are 19 T cell receptor beta chains from one sample sequenced in a study of control samples from healthy donors and cancer patients. TCRdb keeps only in-frame clones here, not all; method: immunoSEQ multiplex PCR. The sample holds 150,000 to 200,000 clones, over 85% seen once. Sequenced material: blood. The receptors come from a young man in good health.

This clone appeared a few times. V usage is TRBV10-3 and J usage is TRBJ2-7, with 10 bases aligning to TRBD1. The CDR3 has 13 residues. Per germline, CDR1 ENHRY and CDR2 SYGVKD. V shed 6 bases and J 6 bases; nucleotides not matched to a gene: 5. Here the CDR3 DNA reads TGTGCCATCAGGCTGGGACAGGGGATCGAGCAGTACTTC. Protein: CAIRLGQGIEQYF.

The gene calls are TRBV7-9 and TRBJ2-7; the D is unclear. The V end lost 1 base, the J end lost 7 bases, and 14 bases lay between the germline ends. CDR1 and CDR2 (germline): SEHNR, FQNEAQ (reference sequence). The CDR3 is 14 amino acids. CDR3 amino acids: CASSLDGAAFEQYF. Here the CDR3 DNA reads TGTGCCAGCAGCTTAGACGGCGCGGCTTTTGAGCAGTACTTC.

The genes are TRBV3-1 (or the pseudogene TRBV3-2) and TRBJ1-1; 10 positions match TRBD1. From germline, CDR1 is LGHDT and CDR2 YNNKEL (reference sequence). This CDR3 comprises 16 residues. V was pared by 4 bases and J by 4 bases, with 9 bases of the junction left unmatched. The CDR3 loop is CASSRPGQGSTTEAFF. The CDR3 nucleotides are TGTGCCAGCAGCCGTCCGGGACAGGGGTCTACCACTGAAGCTTTCTTT.

This clone was recorded once. The chain has TRBV29-1 and TRBJ1-2; 8 nucleotides match TRBD1. Per the germline V gene, CDR1 is SQVTM and CDR2 is ANQGSEA. The V segment lost 4 bases and the J segment 6 bases; nucleotides outside the gene matches: 16. The CDR3 runs to 16 residues. The CDR3 nucleotides read TGCAGCGTTGGATTAGATTTGGACAGGGATGTCGATGGCTACACCTTC. Protein: CSVGLDLDRDVDGYTF.

In the case of this clone: Additional DNA sequences in this sample encode the identical CDR3. This chain joins TRBV11-3 and TRBJ2-5, with D possibly matching TRBD2 (5 bases). V was trimmed by 5 bases and J by 0 bases, leaving 7 bases between them. The CDR3 is made up of 13 amino acids. Germline V CDR1 and CDR2: SGHNT, YENEEA. This chain's CDR3 is CASSLRDQETQYF. The CDR3 DNA reads TGTGCCAGCAGCCTGAGGGACCAAGAGACCCAGTACTTC.

This chain connects TRBV5-8 to TRBJ1-1; D is unresolved. This CDR3 comprises 15 residues. The V end lost 4 bases, the J end lost 0 bases, and 13 bases lay between the germline ends. The germline V gene has CDR1 SGHTS and CDR2 YDEGEE. The CDR3 sequence is CASSHQPTMNTEAFF. The DNA of the CDR3 is TGTGCCAGCAGCCACCAACCCACCATGAACACTGAAGCTTTCTTT.

In its sample, this clone was seen once. The chain combines TRBV25-1 with TRBJ2-3, with D perhaps matching TRBD1 (6 bases). The ends were cut back, 3 bases at V and 2 bases at J, with 12 bases in the middle. The CDR3 is 15 amino acids. From germline, CDR1 is MGHDK and CDR2 SYGVNS. CDR3 in amino acids: CASSDPGAFTDTQYF. CDR3 in DNA: TGTGCCAGCAGTGACCCAGGGGCATTCACAGATACGCAGTATTTT.

This chain links TRBV5-4 with TRBJ2-6; the D gene could be TRBD1 or TRBD2 (5 bases each). The CDR3 is 16 residues long. CDR1 and CDR2 (germline): SGHNT, YYREEE (reference sequence). Trimming stripped 5 bases from V and 2 bases from J, with 14 bases between. DNA of the CDR3: TGTGCCAGCAGTTTCCCCCAGGGAGCTGGGGCCAACGTCCTGACTTTC. Residues: CASSFPQGAGANVLTF.

The chain links TRBV4-1 to TRBJ1-6; 9 bases agree with TRBD1. CDR3 length: 18 amino acids. The germline CDR1 and CDR2 sequences are MGHRA and YSYEKL. With 4 bases clipped from V and 7 bases from J, the junction kept 14 bases outside the gene matches. This chain's CDR3 is CASSPQNLIGTGNSPLHF. In DNA, the CDR3 is TGCGCCAGCAGCCCCCAGAATTTAATCGGGACAGGGAATTCACCCCTCCACTTT.

The chain links TRBV5-5 to TRBJ1-5; no firm D call. From germline, CDR1 is SGHKS and CDR2 YYEKEE (reference sequence). CDR3 length equals 13 residues. Trimming took off 4 bases at V and 4 bases at J, with 9 bases between the two ends. Here the CDR3 reads CASSSNPNQPQHF. In DNA, the CDR3 is TGTGCCAGCAGCAGTAACCCGAATCAGCCCCAGCATTTT.

CDR3 DNA: TGCGCCAGCAGTTCCACAGGGGTCTATGGCTACACCTTC. This encodes CASSSTGVYGYTF. The chain recombines TRBV10-2 with TRBJ1-2, with TRBD1 identical over 7 bases. The junction had 4 bases not matched to a gene; V was cut back by 5 bases and J by 4 bases. CDR1 and CDR2 from the germline V gene are WSHSY and SAAADI. This CDR3 region has 13 residues.

This clone was counted only a few times. V gene TRBV9 combines with J gene TRBJ1-5, with D perhaps matching TRBD1 (6 bases). Per germline, CDR1 SGDLS and CDR2 YYNGEE. Trimming pared 4 bases from V and 3 bases from J, leaving 11 bases between. CDR3 length equals 14 residues. CDR3 in DNA: TGTGCCAGCAGCCCAGAGGGGGTCAATCAGCCCCAGCATTTT. Protein sequence: CASSPEGVNQPQHF.

The rearrangement links TRBV27 to TRBJ2-7, with D hard to call. This CDR3 contains 13 residues. V was clipped by 0 bases and J by 0 bases, with 3 bases between them. Germline V gives CDR1 MNHEY, CDR2 SMNVEV (reference sequence). CDR3 amino acids: CASSLSPSYEQYF. Written as DNA, the CDR3 is TGTGCCAGCAGTTTATCTCCCTCCTACGAGCAGTACTTC.

The chain combines TRBV4-1 with TRBJ1-2; 9 positions match TRBD1. This CDR3 is built from 20 residues. V shed 7 bases, J shed 4 bases, and the junction held 25 bases outside the gene matches. Germline V lookup: CDR1 MGHRA, CDR2 YSYEKL. CDR3 sequence (DNA): TGCGCCAGCACAGCCAAGAAAGATAATGTAGGGGACAGGGCCTTCTATGGCTACACCTTC. It encodes CASTAKKDNVGDRAFYGYTF.

The J gene is TRBJ2-7, the V gene TRBV7-9; a weak D match, TRBD1 (7 bases). Germline assignment: CDR1 SEHNR and CDR2 FQNEAQ (reference sequence). Deletions cut 5 bases from V and 6 bases from J, with 14 bases between. The CDR3 sequence is 13 residues long. CDR3 sequence: CASSPDRRGEQYF. CDR3 nucleotide sequence: TGTGCCAGCAGCCCGGACAGGAGGGGCGAGCAGTACTTC.

CDR3 region: CASSFQGGGGEKLFF. CDR3 in DNA: TGTGCCAGCAGCTTCCAAGGAGGGGGTGGTGAAAAACTGTTTTTT. V and J are TRBV9 and TRBJ1-4; TRBD1 might be the D (6 bases). This CDR3 has 15 amino acids. CDR1 is SGDLS, CDR2 YYNGEE, per germline. The germline V and J ends were trimmed by 4 bases and 7 bases, with 17 bases remaining between them.

This sequence joins TRBV5-6 and TRBJ1-2, with D possibly matching TRBD1 (5 bases). The V gene lost 7 bases and the J gene lost 2 bases, with 15 bases spanning the gap. Per germline, CDR1 SGHDT and CDR2 YYEEEE. There are 14 residues in the CDR3. In DNA, the CDR3 is TGTGCCAGCGGATCCCGGGGCGGCAACTATGGCTACACCTTC. Amino acid sequence: CASGSRGGNYGYTF.

This rearrangement joins TRBV20-1 to TRBJ2-2; D is uncertain. Germline CDR1 is DFQATT and CDR2 is SNEGSKA (reference sequence). The CDR3 runs 13 residues. The germline V and J ends were trimmed by 3 bases and 1 base, with 6 bases remaining between them. CDR3 bases: TGCAGTGCTAGTAAGGGGAACACCGGGGAGCTGTTTTTT. The encoded protein is CSASKGNTGELFF.

The rearrangement joins TRBV3-1 (or the pseudogene TRBV3-2) to TRBJ1-1, with a weak D call TRBD1 (5 bases). Trimming removed 3 bases at V and 1 base at J, with 12 bases between. Per the germline V gene, CDR1 is LGHDT and CDR2 is YNNKEL (reference sequence). The CDR3 sequence is 15 residues long. CDR3 DNA: TGTGCCAGCAGCCATATGGGAGGGGCGAACACTGAAGCTTTCTTT. Encoded protein: CASSHMGGANTEAFF.